Presented here are 10 T cell receptor beta chains from one specimen sequenced in a study of T cells in Graves' hyperthyroidism and ophthalmopathy. TCR beta CDR3 regions were amplified from RNA. When the TCR CDR3 underwent first-round RT-PCR, the HTBI primer set was used. Using its own MiXCR run on the multiplex PCR reads, TCRdb lists one record per CDR3 protein. The table lists more than 300,000 distinct CDR3 sequences, more than 12% of them singletons, with 15% to 20% in the top ten. What was sequenced was blood. These receptors all come from a woman aged 30 to 39 with Graves' ophthalmopathy.

This chain uses TRBV6-1 with TRBJ2-7; D ambiguous. The CDR3 extends over 13 amino acids. V was cut by 2 bases and J by 6 bases, with 11 bases left in between. Germline V gene data show CDR1 as MNHNS and CDR2 as SASEGT. The CDR3 reads CASSEPPPREQYF. CDR3 nucleotides: TGTGCCAGCAGTGAACCACCACCGCGCGAGCAGTACTTC.

This clonotype was seen repeatedly, ten times or more. The chain has TRBV24-1 and TRBJ2-3, with D perhaps given as TRBD1 or TRBD2 (5 bases each). The germline gives CDR1 KGHDR, CDR2 SFDVKD. The CDR3 consists of 15 residues. V lost 9 bases and J 1 base, leaving 16 bases between the germline ends. The CDR3 bases are TGTGCCACCGGAAACTCTAGGGACCGCACAGATACGCAGTATTTT. The encoded protein is CATGNSRDRTDTQYF.

This clonotype has at least ten counts. This sequence joins TRBV7-9 and TRBJ1-1, with D perhaps TRBD1 (6 bases). CDR3 size: 15 residues. Germline-derived CDR1 and CDR2 are SEHNR and FQNEAQ (reference sequence). Trimming stripped 2 bases from V and 1 base from J, with 11 bases between. This CDR3 reads CASSLIQGRNTEAFF. The CDR3 DNA reads TGTGCCAGCAGCTTAATCCAGGGGAGGAACACTGAAGCTTTCTTT.

This clonotype appeared many times. The V call is TRBV28, the J call TRBJ2-5, with unresolved D. Germline V gives CDR1 MDHEN, CDR2 SYDVKM. This CDR3 contains 14 residues. V was clipped by 6 bases and J by 13 bases, with 24 bases between them. The CDR3 spells CASRRDGQLRFMYF. CDR3 in DNA: TGTGCCAGCAGACGAGACGGTCAACTAAGGTTTATGTACTTC.

In this sample, this clonotype turned up many times. The J gene is TRBJ1-1, the V gene TRBV28; 8 nucleotides align to TRBD1. V shed 6 bases, J shed 4 bases, and the junction held 10 bases outside the gene matches. This CDR3 is built from 15 residues. Per germline, CDR1 MDHEN and CDR2 SYDVKM. The CDR3 DNA reads TGTGCCAGCAGGCCCCGGGACAGGTTAAGCACTGAAGCTTTCTTT. This codes for CASRPRDRLSTEAFF.

This clonotype was recorded many times. The chain links TRBV11-2 to TRBJ2-4; TRBD2 is a possible D gene (5 bases). Germline V gene data show CDR1 as SGHAT and CDR2 as FQNNGV. The CDR3 is 19 residues long. V lost 5 bases and J lost 0, with 23 bases in between. The CDR3: CASSIPASGTTLAKNIQYF. CDR3 coding DNA: TGTGCCAGCAGCATCCCGGCGAGCGGAACGACACTAGCCAAAAACATTCAGTACTTC. Full variable domain (remainder filled in from reference TRBV11-2 and TRBJ2-4): EAGVAQSPRYKIIEKRQSVAFWCNPISGHATLYWYQQILGQGPKLLIQFQNNGVVDDSQLPKDRFSAERLKGVDSTLKIQPAKLEDSAVYLCASSIPASGTTLAKNIQYFGAGTRLSVL.

This clonotype has ten or more counts. The chain joins TRBV12-3 or TRBV12-4 to TRBJ2-1; tentative D call: TRBD2 (6 bases). Trimming took 5 bases from V and 6 from J, leaving 26 bases between them. The CDR3 length is 18 residues. CDR3 sequence (DNA): TGTGCCAGCAGTACCACCGGGGAGGACTCGTTACTCTTCAATGAGCAGTTCTTC. It specifies CASSTTGEDSLLFNEQFF.

The chain couples TRBV20-1 to TRBJ2-5; 10 bases fit TRBD2. From germline, CDR1 is DFQATT and CDR2 SNEGSKA (reference sequence). CDR3 length: 15 residues. V was clipped by 6 bases and J by 7 bases; unmatched bases: 14. CDR3 in amino acids: CSARSLAGASATQYF. Here the CDR3 DNA reads TGCAGTGCCCGGAGTCTAGCGGGGGCCTCTGCGACCCAGTACTTC.

This clonotype was seen ten or more times. The chain uses TRBV6-1 and TRBJ2-3, with no clear D. V was cut by 6 bases and J by 2 bases, with 15 bases left in between. CDR1 and CDR2 from the germline V gene are MNHNS and SASEGT. The CDR3 length is 15 residues. CDR3 sequence reads: CASRPNARFTDTQYF. DNA of the CDR3: TGTGCCAGCAGACCAAACGCTAGATTCACAGATACGCAGTATTTT.

This clonotype was recorded at least ten times. The gene calls are TRBV18 and TRBJ1-3; no clear D gene. V was cut by 5 bases and J by 0 bases, with 11 bases left in between. Germline CDR1 and CDR2: KGHSH and LQKENI. The CDR3 totals 15 residues. CDR3 nucleotide sequence: TGTGCCAGCTCAGTGTCGGTCAGCTCTGGAAACACCATATATTTT. Protein product: CASSVSVSSGNTIYF. Combining the CDR3 with reference TRBV18 and TRBJ1-3 gives the whole variable domain NAGVMQNPRHLVRRRGQEARLRCSPMKGHSHVYWYRQLPEEGLKFMVYLQKENIIDESGMPKERFSAEFPKEGPSILRIQQVVRGDSAAYFCASSVSVSSGNTIYFGEGSWLTVV.